The T cell receptor (beta chain) described here comes from a study of T cell responses to AZD1222 COVID-19 vaccine (dated by TCRdb to the early 2020s). Looking at the study overall: AZD1222 recipients with second doses at about 4 weeks or about 12 weeks were pooled, because spike-specific TCR depth and breadth did not differ between schedules. Enrollment into the trials was organized by age into subgroups of 18-55, 56-69 and 70-plus years, and those subgroups contained about 160, 30 and 59 TCR-sequenced participants, respectively. TCR sequencing was performed for over 230 trial participants, of whom about 200 were given two doses of AZD1222 and approximately 25 were given two doses of MenACWY control vaccine. Broader findings and caveats from the paper: No day 14 peak-response samples were available, so repertoires were characterized only after the peak T cell response. Conclusions about previously exposed vaccinees were limited because only six AZD1222 recipients were SARS-CoV-2 seropositive at baseline. CD4 TCRs associated with the vaccine covered the entire spike protein, and the dominant responses were in regions 160-218 and 743-854. Participants were mostly white British and included more females than males, and it was suggested by the authors that clonal diversity may have been underestimated. In the small 56-69-year group, the increase in depth fell short of significance, most likely because of low power. After two AZD1222 doses, both the breadth and the depth of spike-specific TCRs were significantly higher than at day 0 and than in MenACWY recipients. Nearly half of unique spike-specific TCRs reportedly recognized epitopes outside regions mutated in the B.1.351 and B.1.1.7 variants.

The sample's time point, from its label and the paper: baseline before first vaccination. The vaccinee samples were drawn from two UK trials, COV001 and COV002, one of which was a single-blind randomized controlled phase 2/3 trial testing AZD1222 (ChAdOx1 nCoV-19) in healthy adults. For TCRbeta chain sequencing, PBMC samples from trial participants were taken at day 0 and at day 28 after the second dose. The CDR3 regions of human TCRbeta chains were subjected to immunosequencing. On the authors' methods: Repertoire TCRs were checked for matches against a reference library of SARS-CoV-2-specific TCRs that had been generated using the MIRA antigen-specificity platform. Breadth meant the fraction of unique TCRs that were SARS-CoV-2-associated, whereas depth meant the fraction of total T cells that were SARS-CoV-2-associated. Using the MIRA data, every spike-specific TCR was mapped to the spike region that the TCR reacted to and assigned to either a CD4 or a CD8 class. Log10-transformed breadth and depth values were compared by one-way ANOVA with Sidak's multiple comparisons tests. This immuneACCESS table, as held by TCRdb, lists in-frame sequences with V and J called but not all clones. Of the missing ones, under half trace to an unresolved V gene in checked studies; the others have no known cause. D and trimming come from the DNA, and the V and J calls and clone size come from that table. For this sample there are 130,000 or so clones; roughly nine tenths appear just once. The ten largest clones capture 7.2% of the sample.

Comment on this clone: The specificity of this receptor is unknown. Base-call qualities are not available, and no considerably larger clone is one nucleotide away.

Including the terminal cysteine and phenylalanine, the CDR3 comprises 16 residues. CDR3 DNA is the only sequence kept; it has 48 bases, read in frame from the first base. The germline V gene specifies SQVTM as CDR1 and ANQGSEA as CDR2. Deletion took 0 bases off V and 0 bases off J, with a span of 12 bases between the germline ends. The source is an adult in good health. The chain joins TRBV29-1 to TRBJ2-1; matching of 5 bases hints at TRBD2 as the D gene. Material: peripheral blood, obtained on day 0 of AZD1222 vaccination. The sequence in DNA is TGCAGCGTTGAAGATTTGGCGGGTAGCTCCTACAATGAGCAGTTCTTC. Its coded protein is CSVEDLAGSSYNEQFF.